This TCR beta chain was retrieved from a study of OX40 agonist ivuxolimab in advanced cancers. Study summary: Three patients, one with hepatocellular carcinoma and two with cutaneous melanoma, achieved partial responses.

A remark on this clone: Its antigen remains unknown.

Regarding the study as a whole: Dose levels from 0.1 to 3.0 mg/kg saw CD4+ and CD8+ blood T cells expand clonally by week 6. Among the lowest levels of clonal expansion were found in partial responders at 0.1-3.0 mg/kg.

V dropped 3 bases and J dropped 4; count of bases not matched to a gene: 5. Germline-derived CDR1 and CDR2 are SGHTA and FQGNSA. The CDR3 is made up of 16 amino acids. The method was immunoSEQ multiplex PCR; TCRdb's version includes in-frame clones alone and lacks a portion of them. The repertoire holds 48,000 or so clones, with about 81% as singletons. V is TRBV7-2 and J is TRBJ2-1, with 11 positions matching TRBD2. The source material was CD4+ or CD8+ T cells sorted from blood, sampled in a trial of the OX40 agonist ivuxolimab. This TCR was sampled from an adult with an advanced solid tumor such as melanoma, head and neck, liver or kidney cancer. Here the CDR3 DNA reads TGTGCCAGCAGCTTGACTAGCGGGGTCAGGTACAATGAGCAGTTCTTC. It specifies CASSLTSGVRYNEQFF.